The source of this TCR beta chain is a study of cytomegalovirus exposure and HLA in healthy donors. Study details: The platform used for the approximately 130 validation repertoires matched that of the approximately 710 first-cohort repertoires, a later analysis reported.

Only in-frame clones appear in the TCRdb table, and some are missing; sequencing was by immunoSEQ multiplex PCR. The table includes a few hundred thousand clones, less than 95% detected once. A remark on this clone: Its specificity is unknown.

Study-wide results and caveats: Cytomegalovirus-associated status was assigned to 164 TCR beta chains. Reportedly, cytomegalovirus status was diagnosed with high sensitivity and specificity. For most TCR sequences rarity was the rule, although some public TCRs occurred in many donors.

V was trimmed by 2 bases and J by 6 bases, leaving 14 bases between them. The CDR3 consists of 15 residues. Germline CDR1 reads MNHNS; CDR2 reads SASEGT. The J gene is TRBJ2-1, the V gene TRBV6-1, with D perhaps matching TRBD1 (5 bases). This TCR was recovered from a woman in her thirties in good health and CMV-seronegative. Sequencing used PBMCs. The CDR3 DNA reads TGTGCCAGCAGTGAATGGCCAGGGTCGGGCAATGAGCAGTTCTTC. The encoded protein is CASSEWPGSGNEQFF.